This T cell receptor (beta chain) was identified in a study of T cells in Graves' hyperthyroidism and ophthalmopathy. In its sample, this clonotype was seen a few times. From RNA transcripts, TCR beta CDR3 regions were amplified. The HTBI primer set served for first-round RT-PCR of the TCR CDR3. TCRdb reprocessed the multiplex PCR reads with MiXCR, giving one entry per CDR3 protein. This sample has approximately 380,000 distinct CDR3 sequences, with over 12% found just once. The sequence came from a man aged 45-65 years with Graves' ophthalmopathy. Sequenced sample: blood.

CDR3 in DNA: TGTGCCACCAGCACCTTTCGTGGGGGTAACCCACAGACGGAGACCCAGTACTTC. Translating gives CATSTFRGGNPQTETQYF. This chain connects TRBV15 to TRBJ2-5, with D possibly called TRBD1 or TRBD2 (5 bases each). V lost 4 bases to trimming and J lost 5 bases, with 26 bases between them. The CDR3 loop spans 18 amino acids. Germline V gene data show CDR1 as LNHNV and CDR2 as YYDKDF (reference sequence).